The rows below give T cell receptor beta chains drawn from one sample of a study of identical twins. TCRdb re-called the 5' RACE reads with MiXCR, one entry per CDR3 protein. The repertoire holds around 650,000 distinct CDR3 sequences, with roughly 6.6% as singletons. In addition, the sample was reused for a study of yellow fever vaccine responses in identical twins.

The sequenced sample consisted of PBMCs. These receptors were collected from a woman between 18 and 29 years old in good health. The CDR3 runs from the conserved cysteine through the conserved F or W. The D gene is left open where the match is weak. Not all rows give a size; the values are once, few, many and, for expanded clones, a class.

size	J	V	D	CDR3	DNA
few	TRBJ2-2	TRBV21-1	NA	CASGTSGNTGELFF	TGTGCCAGCGGGACTAGCGGGAACACCGGGGAGCTGTTTTTT
few	TRBJ2-5	TRBV12-3/TRBV12-4	TRBD2	CASSFRSSGRASEQETQYF	TGTGCCAGCAGTTTCCGATCTAGCGGGAGGGCCTCGGAACAGGAGACCCAGTACTTC
NA	TRBJ2-1	TRBV28	TRBD2	CASCFFPWRGENNEQFF	TGTGCCAGCTGTTTCTTCCCGTGGCGGGGGGAAAACAATGAGCAGTTCTTC
NA	TRBJ2-4	TRBV11-2	TRBD2	CASSPSGTSGNIQYF	TGTGCCAGCAGCCCCAGCGGGACTAGCGGAAACATTCAGTACTTC
few	TRBJ2-1	TRBV6-5	TRBD1	CASSNDRGRNEQFF	TGTGCCAGCAGTAACGACAGGGGGCGCAATGAGCAGTTCTTC
many	TRBJ2-4	TRBV12-3/TRBV12-4	NA	CASSLSTLGDIQYF	TGTGCCAGCAGTTTATCGACGCTAGGGGACATTCAGTACTTC
NA	TRBJ2-7	TRBV5-5	NA	CASSLASSVPIYEQYF	TGTGCCAGCAGCTTGGCTTCTTCAGTACCTATCTACGAGCAGTACTTC
few	TRBJ1-5	TRBV12-3/TRBV12-4	TRBD1	CASSPGQGTYQPQHF	TGTGCCAGCAGTCCCGGACAGGGGACCTATCAGCCCCAGCATTTT
few	TRBJ2-7	TRBV20-1	TRBD2	CSARLAGESYEQYF	TGCAGTGCTCGACTAGCGGGAGAGTCCTACGAGCAGTACTTC
few	TRBJ2-3	TRBV6-1	TRBD2	CASRPSGADTDTQYF	TGTGCCAGCAGGCCCAGCGGGGCGGACACAGATACGCAGTATTTT
few	TRBJ2-2	TRBV12-3/TRBV12-4	NA	CASTASGTHLNTGELFF	TGTGCCAGCACGGCATCCGGGACCCACCTTAACACCGGGGAGCTGTTTTTT
many	TRBJ2-1	TRBV12-3/TRBV12-4	NA	CASRRREQFF	TGTGCCAGCAGGAGGAGAGAGCAGTTCTTC
many	TRBJ2-7	TRBV20-1	TRBD1	CSARGQGAPYEQYF	TGCAGTGCGAGGGGACAGGGGGCCCCCTACGAGCAGTACTTC
many	TRBJ1-1	TRBV10-3	NA	CAISGTGTTNTEAFF	TGTGCCATCAGTGGAACCGGGACCACGAACACTGAAGCTTTCTTT
NA	TRBJ1-1	TRBV13	NA	CASSFLGRSNTEAFF	TGTGCCAGCAGCTTTTTGGGGCGATCGAACACTGAAGCTTTCTTT
NA	TRBJ1-4	TRBV20-1	NA	CSAITGTNEKLFF	TGCAGTGCTATCACAGGGACTAATGAAAAACTGTTTTTT
many	TRBJ1-1	TRBV7-8	NA	CASSLFRTGQQAEAFF	TGTGCCAGCAGCTTATTTCGTACAGGCCAACAAGCTGAAGCTTTCTTT
NA	TRBJ2-6	TRBV3-1	NA	CASSHLAAGSGANVLTF	TGTGCCAGCAGCCATCTTGCCGCGGGGTCTGGGGCCAACGTCCTGACTTTC
few	TRBJ2-1	TRBV12-3/TRBV12-4	NA	CTSSLAGSYLTANNEQFF	TGTACCAGCAGTTTAGCCGGGAGCTATCTCACAGCGAACAATGAGCAGTTCTTC
NA	TRBJ2-5	TRBV10-3	TRBD2	CAISPRTSGQETQYF	TGTGCCATCAGCCCACGGACTAGCGGCCAAGAGACCCAGTACTTC
few	TRBJ1-2	TRBV24-1	NA	CATSDSGRIPYGYTF	TGTGCCACCAGTGACTCGGGACGGATTCCCTATGGCTACACCTTC
NA	TRBJ1-2	TRBV28	NA	CASSPRTVGYTF	TGTGCCAGCAGTCCCCGGACAGTCGGCTACACCTTC
many	TRBJ1-5	TRBV15	TRBD1	CATRSYPRTGDNQPQHF	TGTGCCACCAGAAGTTACCCTAGGACAGGGGACAATCAGCCCCAGCATTTT
many	TRBJ2-3	TRBV12-3/TRBV12-4	TRBD2	CASSPAGVAGGTDTQYF	TGTGCCAGCAGCCCCGCGGGGGTAGCGGGAGGTACAGATACGCAGTATTTT
NA	TRBJ2-7	TRBV2	NA	CASRGGLRTYEQYF	TGTGCCAGCAGGGGGGGACTGAGAACCTACGAGCAGTACTTC
few	TRBJ2-1	TRBV9	NA	CASQANEQFF	TGTGCCAGTCAGGCGAATGAGCAGTTCTTC
NA	TRBJ2-1	TRBV12-3/TRBV12-4	TRBD2	CASSRTSGGGPSYNEQFF	TGTGCCAGCAGCCGGACTAGCGGGGGAGGTCCTAGCTACAATGAGCAGTTCTTC
many	TRBJ2-1	TRBV6-1	TRBD1	CASKTGASSYNEQFF	TGTGCCAGCAAGACAGGGGCAAGCTCCTACAATGAGCAGTTCTTC
few	TRBJ1-1	TRBV7-3	NA	CASSLTSVSPLGAFF	TGTGCCAGCAGCTTAACATCTGTCAGCCCGTTGGGTGCTTTCTTT
NA	TRBJ2-1	TRBV10-1	NA	CASRTGLDSYNEQFF	TGCGCCAGCAGGACGGGGCTAGACTCCTACAATGAGCAGTTCTTC
many	TRBJ2-3	TRBV10-3	NA	CAISGGSDTQYF	TGTGCCATCAGTGGCGGGTCAGATACGCAGTATTTT
few	TRBJ2-1	TRBV9	TRBD2	CASDGGSSSYNEQFF	TGTGCCAGCGACGGGGGGTCTAGCTCCTACAATGAGCAGTTCTTC
many	TRBJ2-5	TRBV5-1	NA	CASSPRTQETQYF	TGCGCCAGCAGCCCCAGGACCCAAGAGACCCAGTACTTC
many	TRBJ2-3	TRBV10-2	NA	CASRKPGSTDTQYF	TGCGCCAGCAGAAAACCGGGAAGCACAGATACGCAGTATTTT
many	TRBJ2-2	TRBV5-1	TRBD1	CASSFWGQGPPGELFF	TGCGCCAGCAGCTTTTGGGGACAGGGACCTCCCGGGGAGCTGTTTTTT
many	TRBJ1-1	TRBV7-2	TRBD1	CASSLNRGNTEAFF	TGTGCCAGCAGCCTGAACAGGGGGAACACTGAAGCTTTCTTT
many	TRBJ1-1	TRBV12-3/TRBV12-4	NA	CASSGSGGTEAFF	TGTGCCAGCAGTGGATCGGGGGGGACTGAAGCTTTCTTT
few	TRBJ1-6	TRBV3-1	TRBD1	CASSPTRGGQGGSPLHF	TGTGCCAGCAGCCCTACCCGAGGGGGCCAAGGTGGTTCACCCCTCCACTTT
NA	TRBJ2-1	TRBV3-1	NA	CASSQNRFAYNEQFF	TGTGCCAGCAGCCAGAACAGGTTCGCCTACAATGAGCAGTTCTTC
NA	TRBJ2-1	TRBV5-1	NA	CASTRQDMPTEQFF	TGCGCCAGCACCAGACAGGATATGCCAACTGAGCAGTTCTTC
few	TRBJ2-1	TRBV24-1	NA	CATSALAGMNEQFF	TGTGCCACCAGTGCTTTGGCAGGGATGAATGAGCAGTTCTTC
many	TRBJ1-1	TRBV12-3/TRBV12-4	NA	CATRLGGTEAFF	TGTGCCACTCGATTGGGAGGCACTGAAGCTTTCTTT
few	TRBJ2-7	TRBV12-3/TRBV12-4	TRBD1	CASSSFRTGGAEQYF	TGTGCCAGCAGTTCATTCAGGACAGGGGGAGCCGAGCAGTACTTC
NA	TRBJ2-5	TRBV20-1	TRBD1	CSALTGVKTQYF	TGCAGTGCACTGACAGGGGTAAAGACCCAGTACTTC
many	TRBJ1-1	TRBV12-3/TRBV12-4	TRBD1	CASRKQGTEAFF	TGTGCCAGCAGGAAACAGGGGACTGAAGCTTTCTTT
NA	TRBJ1-5	TRBV28	NA	CASSPSVPQHF	TGTGCCAGCAGTCCCTCTGTGCCCCAGCATTTT
NA	TRBJ2-3	TRBV7-9	NA	CASSPGQFSSTDTQYF	TGTGCCAGCAGCCCAGGACAGTTTTCTAGCACAGATACGCAGTATTTT
few	TRBJ2-5	TRBV7-6	NA	CASSLRHEGGWGETQYF	TGTGCCAGCAGCTTAAGACATGAGGGAGGTTGGGGAGAGACCCAGTACTTC
NA	TRBJ2-1	TRBV6-2/TRBV6-3	NA	CASSYLNNYNEQFF	TGTGCCAGCAGTTACCTCAACAACTACAATGAGCAGTTCTTC
NA	TRBJ2-2	TRBV7-7	NA	CASSIGEAGELFF	TGTGCCAGCTCTATCGGGGAGGCCGGGGAGCTGTTTTTT
many	TRBJ1-4	TRBV12-3/TRBV12-4	NA	CASSLVEGKLFF	TGTGCCAGCAGTTTAGTGGAGGGAAAACTGTTTTTT
NA	TRBJ2-7	TRBV4-2	TRBD2	CASSPTSGSFDEQYF	TGTGCCAGCAGCCCAACTAGCGGGAGTTTCGACGAGCAGTACTTC
few	TRBJ2-2	TRBV4-1	TRBD2	CASSRVRLAANTGELFF	TGCGCCAGCAGCCGCGTCCGGCTAGCGGCTAACACCGGGGAGCTGTTTTTT
many	TRBJ2-7	TRBV12-3/TRBV12-4	TRBD2	CASSLELAVGRQYF	TGTGCCAGCAGTTTAGAACTAGCGGTCGGTCGGCAGTACTTC
few	TRBJ2-7	TRBV2	TRBD1	CASRARTGNYEQYF	TGTGCCAGCAGGGCGCGGACAGGAAACTACGAGCAGTACTTC
few	TRBJ2-1	TRBV24-1	NA	CATSQTGLLFNEQFF	TGTGCCACCAGCCAAACGGGACTCCTATTCAATGAGCAGTTCTTC
few	TRBJ1-5	TRBV27	TRBD1	CASSLSQGANQPQHF	TGTGCCAGCAGCCTCTCCCAGGGGGCCAATCAGCCCCAGCATTTT
many	TRBJ1-1	TRBV3-1	NA	CASRPGQNTEAFF	TGTGCCAGCAGACCGGGACAGAACACTGAAGCTTTCTTT